This T cell receptor (beta chain) was sequenced for a study of blood T cell repertoires in COVID-19. At the level of the study: Donors in the United States, Italy and Spain gave samples during acute or convalescent COVID-19.

Data came from immunoSEQ multiplex PCR; TCRdb stores just in-frame clones and leaves some out. This sample has some 110,000 clones, with 85% to 90% found just once. This CDR3 comprises 15 residues. Germline trimming cut 3 bases from V and 5 bases from J; bases unmatched to any gene: 6. Germline V gives CDR1 KGHDR, CDR2 SFDVKD. The specimen was peripheral blood. This TCR came from an older man who had recovered from COVID-19. The chain has TRBV24-1 and TRBJ2-5; 9 bases line up with TRBD1. DNA for the CDR3: TGTGCCACCAGTGATCCTGGGACAGGGAGGGAGACCCAGTACTTC. The encoded protein is CATSDPGTGRETQYF.